This TCR beta chain was sequenced during a study of siplizumab effects on memory and regulatory T cells. The study's findings and limits: The study found naive T cells seemingly more diverse than memory cells and seemingly major alloresponse contributors.

Comments on this clone: Its target is unknown.

Trimming removed 2 bases from V and 2 bases from J, with 10 bases in between. This CDR3 region has 15 residues. TCR templates, 80,000 to 100,000 per sample, were assayed. Some clones are missing from TCRdb's copy, which holds only in-frame ones; the method was immunoSEQ multiplex PCR. This table has about 64,000 clones, roughly 96% appearing once. The sequence was obtained from a human donor in good health. The chain recombines TRBV6-7 with TRBJ1-5; D remains ambiguous. TRBV6-7 is an ORF, and what it does is uncertain. The specimen sequenced was naive CD8+ T cells sorted from blood. The CDR3 sequence: CASSYRPGCNQPQHF. The CDR3 coding sequence is TGTGCCAGCAGTTACCGCCCGGGGTGCAATCAGCCCCAGCATTTT.